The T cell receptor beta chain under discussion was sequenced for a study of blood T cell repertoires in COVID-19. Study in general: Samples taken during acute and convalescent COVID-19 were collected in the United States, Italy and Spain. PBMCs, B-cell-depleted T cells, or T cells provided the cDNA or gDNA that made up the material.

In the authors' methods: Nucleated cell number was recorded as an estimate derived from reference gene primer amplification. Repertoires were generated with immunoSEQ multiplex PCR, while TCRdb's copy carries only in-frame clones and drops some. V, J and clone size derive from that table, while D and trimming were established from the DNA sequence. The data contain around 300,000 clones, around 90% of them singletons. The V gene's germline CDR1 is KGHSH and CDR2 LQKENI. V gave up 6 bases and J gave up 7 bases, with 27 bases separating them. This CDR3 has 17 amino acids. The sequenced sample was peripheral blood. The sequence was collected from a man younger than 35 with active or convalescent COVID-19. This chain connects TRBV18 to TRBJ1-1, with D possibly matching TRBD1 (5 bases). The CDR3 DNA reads TGTGCCAGCTCGCCGTTAGGTTCAGAGGACACTGTCGTTGAAGCTTTCTTT. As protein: CASSPLGSEDTVVEAFF.